The clone carrying this T cell receptor beta chain appeared a few times. For TCRbeta, the library was prepared with unique molecular identifiers. TCRdb processed the PCR reads anew with MiXCR; each CDR3 protein has one entry. The table has 300,000 to 400,000 distinct CDR3 sequences, 13% seen once. The germline gives CDR1 MNHNS, CDR2 SASEGT. The V segment lost 6 bases and the J segment 2 bases; nucleotides outside the gene matches: 8. The CDR3 runs 15 residues. The sample belongs to a study of T-cell reconstitution after alpha-beta-depleted transplantation in children. The J gene is TRBJ2-7, the V gene TRBV6-1, with 9 bases aligning to TRBD1. This specimen was PBMCs, taken from the stem cell graft. The receptor was isolated from a human donor who donated a stem cell graft to a child with Fanconi anemia. The CDR3 spells CASSLGRTGAYEQYV. The CDR3 DNA follows: TGTGCCAGCAGCCTGGGACGGACAGGGGCCTACGAGCAGTACGTC.